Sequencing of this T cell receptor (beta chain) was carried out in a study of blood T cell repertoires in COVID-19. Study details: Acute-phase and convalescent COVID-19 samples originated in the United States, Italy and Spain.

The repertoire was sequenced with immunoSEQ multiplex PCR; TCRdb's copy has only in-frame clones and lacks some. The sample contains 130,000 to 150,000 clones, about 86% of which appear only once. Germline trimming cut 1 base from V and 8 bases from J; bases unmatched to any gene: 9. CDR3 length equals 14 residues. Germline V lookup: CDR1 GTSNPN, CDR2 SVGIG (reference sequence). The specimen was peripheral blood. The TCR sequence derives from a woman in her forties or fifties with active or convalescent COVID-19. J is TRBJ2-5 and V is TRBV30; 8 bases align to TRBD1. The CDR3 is CAWSGQGRSRTQYF. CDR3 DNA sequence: TGTGCCTGGAGTGGACAGGGGCGGTCTCGAACCCAGTACTTC.